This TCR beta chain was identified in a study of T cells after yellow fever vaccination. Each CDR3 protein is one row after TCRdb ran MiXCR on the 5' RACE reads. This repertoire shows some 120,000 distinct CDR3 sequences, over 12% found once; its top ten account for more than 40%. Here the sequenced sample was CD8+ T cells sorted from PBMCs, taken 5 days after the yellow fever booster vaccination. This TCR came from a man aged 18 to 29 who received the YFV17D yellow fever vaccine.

The CDR3 region is CASTPLGAGTGELFF. The CDR3 nucleotides read TGTGCCAGCACCCCTTTGGGGGCCGGCACCGGGGAGCTGTTTTTT. V and J are TRBV13 and TRBJ2-2; D is perhaps TRBD1 (6 bases). The CDR3 is made up of 15 amino acids. Trimming pared 7 bases from V and 4 bases from J, leaving 16 bases between. Germline V gene data show CDR1 as PRHDT and CDR2 as FYEKMQ (reference sequence).